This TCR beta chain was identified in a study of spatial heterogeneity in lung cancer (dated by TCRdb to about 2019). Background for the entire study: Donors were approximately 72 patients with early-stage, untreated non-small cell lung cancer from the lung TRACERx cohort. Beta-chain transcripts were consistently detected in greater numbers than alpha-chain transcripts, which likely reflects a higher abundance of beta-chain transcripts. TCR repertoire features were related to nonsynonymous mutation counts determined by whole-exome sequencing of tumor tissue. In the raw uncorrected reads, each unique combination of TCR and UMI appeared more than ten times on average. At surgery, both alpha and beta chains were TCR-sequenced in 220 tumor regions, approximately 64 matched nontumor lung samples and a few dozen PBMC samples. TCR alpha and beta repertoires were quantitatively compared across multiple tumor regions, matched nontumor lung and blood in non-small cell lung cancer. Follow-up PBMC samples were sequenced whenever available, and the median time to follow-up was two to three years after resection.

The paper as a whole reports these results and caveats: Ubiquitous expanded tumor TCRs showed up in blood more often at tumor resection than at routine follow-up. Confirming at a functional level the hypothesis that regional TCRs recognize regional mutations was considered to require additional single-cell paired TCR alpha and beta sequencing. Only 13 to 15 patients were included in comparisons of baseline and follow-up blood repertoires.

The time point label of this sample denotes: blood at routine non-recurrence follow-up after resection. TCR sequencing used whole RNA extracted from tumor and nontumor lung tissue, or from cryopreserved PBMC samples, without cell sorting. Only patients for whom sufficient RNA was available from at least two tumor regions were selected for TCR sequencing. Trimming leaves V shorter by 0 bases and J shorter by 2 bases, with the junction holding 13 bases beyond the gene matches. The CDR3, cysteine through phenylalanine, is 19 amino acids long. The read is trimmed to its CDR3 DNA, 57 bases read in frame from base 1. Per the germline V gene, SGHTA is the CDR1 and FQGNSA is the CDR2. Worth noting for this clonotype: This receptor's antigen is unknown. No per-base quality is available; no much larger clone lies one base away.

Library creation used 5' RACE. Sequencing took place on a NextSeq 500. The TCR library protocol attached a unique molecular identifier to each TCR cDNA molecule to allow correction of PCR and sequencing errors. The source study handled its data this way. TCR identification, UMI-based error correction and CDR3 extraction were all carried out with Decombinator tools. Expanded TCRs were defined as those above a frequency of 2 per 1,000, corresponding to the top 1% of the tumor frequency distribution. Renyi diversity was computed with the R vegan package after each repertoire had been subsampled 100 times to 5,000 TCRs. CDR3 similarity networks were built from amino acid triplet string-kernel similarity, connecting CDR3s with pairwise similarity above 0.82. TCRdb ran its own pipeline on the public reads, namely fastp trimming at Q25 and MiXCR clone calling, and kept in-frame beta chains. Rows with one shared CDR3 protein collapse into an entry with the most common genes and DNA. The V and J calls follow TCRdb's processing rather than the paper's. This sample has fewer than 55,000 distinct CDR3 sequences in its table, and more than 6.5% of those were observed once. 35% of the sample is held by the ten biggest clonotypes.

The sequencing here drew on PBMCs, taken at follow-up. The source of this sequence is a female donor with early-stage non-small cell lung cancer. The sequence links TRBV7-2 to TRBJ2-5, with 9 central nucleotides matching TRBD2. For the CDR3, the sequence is CASSLAGTSRARVQETQYF. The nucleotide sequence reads TGTGCCAGCAGCTTAGCCGGGACTAGCAGGGCCCGAGTTCAAGAGACCCAGTACTTC.